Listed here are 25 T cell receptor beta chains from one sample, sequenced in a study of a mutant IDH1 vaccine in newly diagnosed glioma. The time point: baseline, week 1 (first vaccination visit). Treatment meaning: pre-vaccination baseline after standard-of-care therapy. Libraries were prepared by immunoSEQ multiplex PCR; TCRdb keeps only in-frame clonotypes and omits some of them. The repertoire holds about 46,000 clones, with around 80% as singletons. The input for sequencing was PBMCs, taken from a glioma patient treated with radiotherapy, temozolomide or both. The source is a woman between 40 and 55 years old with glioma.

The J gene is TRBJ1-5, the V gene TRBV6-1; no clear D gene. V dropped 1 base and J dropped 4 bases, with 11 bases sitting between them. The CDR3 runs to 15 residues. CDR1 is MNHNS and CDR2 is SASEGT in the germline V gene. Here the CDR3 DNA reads TGTGCCAGCAGTGAAGGGACGGCTGAGAATCAGCCCCAGCATTTT. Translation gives CASSEGTAENQPQHF.

CDR3 nucleotide sequence: TGTGCCAGCAGGGTCGGGAGTTCGAATTCACCCCTCCACTTT. It yields the protein CASRVGSSNSPLHF. V is TRBV2 and J is TRBJ1-6; D unclear. The CDR3 contains 14 residues. The V end was cut by 6 bases, the J end by 7 bases, with 13 bases between. CDR1 SNHLY and CDR2 FYNNEI come from the germline V gene. Variable domain in full (rest from reference TRBV2 and TRBJ1-6): EPEVTQTPSHQVTQMGQEVILRCVPISNHLYFYWYRQILGQKVEFLVSFYNNEISEKSEIFDDQFSVERPDGSNFTLKIRSTKLEDSAMYFCASRVGSSNSPLHFGNGTRLTVT.

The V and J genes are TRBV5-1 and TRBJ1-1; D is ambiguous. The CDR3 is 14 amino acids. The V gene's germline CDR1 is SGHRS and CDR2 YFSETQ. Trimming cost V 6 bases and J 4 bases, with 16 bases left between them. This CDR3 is CASTTGSQLTEAFF. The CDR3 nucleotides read TGCGCCAGCACCACCGGATCACAGCTCACTGAAGCTTTCTTT.

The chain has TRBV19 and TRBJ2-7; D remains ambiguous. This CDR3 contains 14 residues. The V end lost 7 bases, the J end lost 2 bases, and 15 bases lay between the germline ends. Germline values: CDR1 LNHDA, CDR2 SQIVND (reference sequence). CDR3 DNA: TGTGCCAGTAAGGTGAAAGGGCCTACCTACGAGCAGTACTTC. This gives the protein CASKVKGPTYEQYF.

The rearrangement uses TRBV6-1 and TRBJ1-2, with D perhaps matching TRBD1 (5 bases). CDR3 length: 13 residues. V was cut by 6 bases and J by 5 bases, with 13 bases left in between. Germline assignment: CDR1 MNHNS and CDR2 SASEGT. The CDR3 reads CASRLHSGYGYTF. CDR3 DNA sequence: TGTGCCAGCAGGCTACATTCAGGGTATGGCTACACCTTC.

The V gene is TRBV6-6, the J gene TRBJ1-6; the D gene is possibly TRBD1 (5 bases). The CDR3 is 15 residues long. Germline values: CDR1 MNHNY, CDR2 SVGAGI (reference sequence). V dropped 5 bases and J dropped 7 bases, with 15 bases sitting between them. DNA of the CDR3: TGTGCCAGCAGTCACCCCCGGGACGGGAATTCACCCCTCCACTTT. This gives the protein CASSHPRDGNSPLHF.

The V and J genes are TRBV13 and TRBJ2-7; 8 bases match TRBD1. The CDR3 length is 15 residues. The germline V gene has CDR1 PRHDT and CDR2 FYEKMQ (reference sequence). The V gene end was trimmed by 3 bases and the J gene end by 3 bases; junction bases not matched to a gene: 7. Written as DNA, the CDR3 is TGTGCCAGCAGCTTTTCAGGACAGGGAAACTACGAGCAGTACTTC. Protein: CASSFSGQGNYEQYF.

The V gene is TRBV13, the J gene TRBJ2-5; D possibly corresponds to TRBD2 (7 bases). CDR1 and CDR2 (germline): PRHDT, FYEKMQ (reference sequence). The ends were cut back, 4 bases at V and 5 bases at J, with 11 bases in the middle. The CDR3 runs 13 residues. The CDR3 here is CASSSAGAETQYF. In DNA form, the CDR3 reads TGTGCCAGCAGCTCTGCGGGGGCGGAGACCCAGTACTTC.

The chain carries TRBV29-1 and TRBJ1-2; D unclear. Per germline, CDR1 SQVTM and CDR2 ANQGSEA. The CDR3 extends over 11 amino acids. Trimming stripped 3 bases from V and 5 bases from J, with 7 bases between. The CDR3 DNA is TGCAGCGTTGAGATTGGGTATGGCTACACCTTC. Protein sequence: CSVEIGYGYTF.

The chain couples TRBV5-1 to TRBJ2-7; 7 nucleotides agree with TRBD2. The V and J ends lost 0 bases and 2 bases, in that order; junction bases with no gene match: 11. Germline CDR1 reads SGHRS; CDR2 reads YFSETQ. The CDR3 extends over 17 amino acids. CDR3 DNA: TGCGCCAGCAGCTTGGCCAGGGACTATCAAGGCCCCTACGAGCAGTACTTC. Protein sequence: CASSLARDYQGPYEQYF.

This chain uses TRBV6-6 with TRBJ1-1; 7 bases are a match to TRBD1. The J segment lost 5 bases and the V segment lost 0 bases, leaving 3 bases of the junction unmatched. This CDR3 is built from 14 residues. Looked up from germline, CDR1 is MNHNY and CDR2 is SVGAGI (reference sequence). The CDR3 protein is CASSYSRGRTEAFF. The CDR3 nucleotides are TGTGCCAGCAGTTACTCAAGGGGGCGGACTGAAGCTTTCTTT.

This CDR3 is CASSVGGSYNEQFF. The CDR3 nucleotides read TGTGCCAGCAGCGTAGGAGGGAGCTACAATGAGCAGTTCTTC. This chain connects TRBV9 to TRBJ2-1; D is perhaps TRBD2 (5 bases). This CDR3 contains 14 residues. CDR1 SGDLS and CDR2 YYNGEE come from the germline V gene. With 0 bases removed from V and 3 bases from J, the gap between germline ends came to 7 bases.

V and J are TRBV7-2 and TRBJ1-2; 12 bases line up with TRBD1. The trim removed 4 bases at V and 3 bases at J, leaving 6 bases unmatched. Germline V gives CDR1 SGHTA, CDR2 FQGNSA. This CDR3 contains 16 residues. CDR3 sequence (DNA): TGTGCCAGCAGCTCCCGGGACAGGGGGCTATACTATGGCTACACCTTC. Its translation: CASSSRDRGLYYGYTF.

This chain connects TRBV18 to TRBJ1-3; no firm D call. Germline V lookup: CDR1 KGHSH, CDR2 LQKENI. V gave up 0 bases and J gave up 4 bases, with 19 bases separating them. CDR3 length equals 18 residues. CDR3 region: CASSPPWTSFFPGNTIYF. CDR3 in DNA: TGTGCCAGCTCACCACCCTGGACCTCATTTTTCCCAGGAAACACCATATATTTT.

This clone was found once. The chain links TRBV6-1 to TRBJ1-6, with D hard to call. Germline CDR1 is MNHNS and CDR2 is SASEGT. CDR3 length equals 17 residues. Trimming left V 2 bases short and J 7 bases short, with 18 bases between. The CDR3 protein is CASSEYRTFPTNSPLHF. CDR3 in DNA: TGTGCCAGCAGTGAATATAGGACTTTCCCGACGAATTCACCCCTCCACTTT.

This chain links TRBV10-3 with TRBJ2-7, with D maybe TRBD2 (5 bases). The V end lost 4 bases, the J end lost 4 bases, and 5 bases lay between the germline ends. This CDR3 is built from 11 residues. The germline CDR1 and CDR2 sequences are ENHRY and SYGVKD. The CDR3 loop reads CAISGGYEQYF. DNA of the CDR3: TGTGCCATCAGTGGAGGGTACGAGCAGTACTTC.

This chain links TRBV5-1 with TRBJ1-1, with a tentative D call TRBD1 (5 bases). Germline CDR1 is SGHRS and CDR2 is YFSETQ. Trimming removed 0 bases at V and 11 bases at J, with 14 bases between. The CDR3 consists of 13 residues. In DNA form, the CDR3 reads TGCGCCAGCAGCTTGGCCGGGACGGAAGGGGCTTTCTTT. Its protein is CASSLAGTEGAFF.

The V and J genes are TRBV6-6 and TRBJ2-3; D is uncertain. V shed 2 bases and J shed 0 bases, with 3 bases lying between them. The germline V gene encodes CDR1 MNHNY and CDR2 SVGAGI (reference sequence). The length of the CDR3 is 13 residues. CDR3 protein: CASSYLSTDTQYF. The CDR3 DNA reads TGTGCCAGCAGTTACCTTAGCACAGATACGCAGTATTTT.

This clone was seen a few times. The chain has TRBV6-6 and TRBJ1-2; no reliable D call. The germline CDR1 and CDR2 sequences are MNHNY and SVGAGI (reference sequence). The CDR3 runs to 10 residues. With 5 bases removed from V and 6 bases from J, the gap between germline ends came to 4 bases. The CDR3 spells CASSRDGYTF. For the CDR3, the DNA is TGTGCCAGCAGTAGAGATGGCTACACCTTC.

The CDR3 sequence: CASTWYRGHAEAFF. The CDR3 DNA reads TGCGCCAGCACCTGGTACAGGGGGCATGCTGAAGCTTTCTTT. The chain couples TRBV5-1 to TRBJ1-1, with 9 bases identical to TRBD1. Trimming took 6 bases from V and 6 from J; bases not matched to a gene: 9. The CDR3 contains 14 residues. Germline V gene sequence: CDR1 SGHRS, CDR2 YFSETQ. The whole variable domain, filled in from reference TRBV5-1 and TRBJ1-1, reads KAGVTQTPRYLIKTRGQQVTLSCSPISGHRSVSWYQQTPGQGLQFLFEYFSETQRNKGNFPGRFSGRQFSNSRSEMNVSTLELGDSALYLCASTWYRGHAEAFFGQGTRLTVV.

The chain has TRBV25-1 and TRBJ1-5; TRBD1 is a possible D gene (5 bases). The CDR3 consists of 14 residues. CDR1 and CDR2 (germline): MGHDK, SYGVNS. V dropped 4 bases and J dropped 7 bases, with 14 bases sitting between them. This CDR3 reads CASSVAGQGQPQHF. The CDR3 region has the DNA TGTGCCAGCAGTGTCGCAGGGCAGGGACAGCCCCAGCATTTT.

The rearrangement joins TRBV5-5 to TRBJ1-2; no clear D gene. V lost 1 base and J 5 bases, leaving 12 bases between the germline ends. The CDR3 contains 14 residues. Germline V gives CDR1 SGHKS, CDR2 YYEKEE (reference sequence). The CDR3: CASSLSTLGYGYTF. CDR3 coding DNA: TGTGCCAGCAGCTTGTCCACGCTGGGATATGGCTACACCTTC.

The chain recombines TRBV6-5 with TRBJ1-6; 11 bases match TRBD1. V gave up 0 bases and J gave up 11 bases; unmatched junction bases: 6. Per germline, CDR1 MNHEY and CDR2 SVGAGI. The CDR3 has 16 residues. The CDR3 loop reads CASSYSGTGGLAPLHF. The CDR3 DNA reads TGTGCCAGCAGTTACTCAGGGACAGGGGGACTGGCACCCCTCCACTTT.

The CDR3 sequence: CATSRDPFGGDGYTF. CDR3 coding DNA: TGTGCCACCAGCAGAGACCCCTTTGGGGGGGATGGCTACACCTTC. The chain employs TRBV15 and TRBJ1-2, with D perhaps TRBD1 (5 bases). This CDR3 spans 15 amino acids. Germline V CDR1 and CDR2: LNHNV, YYDKDF (reference sequence). The V and J ends lost 0 bases and 6 bases respectively, with 14 bases between them.

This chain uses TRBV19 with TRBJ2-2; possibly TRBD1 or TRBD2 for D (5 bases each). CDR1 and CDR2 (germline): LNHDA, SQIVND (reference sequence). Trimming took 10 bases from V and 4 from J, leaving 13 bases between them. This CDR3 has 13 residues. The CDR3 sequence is CATRERGTGELFF. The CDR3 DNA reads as TGTGCCACCCGCGAGAGGGGCACCGGGGAGCTGTTTTTT.